A single sample is the source of the 18 T cell receptor beta chains below, sequenced in a study of blood T cell repertoires in COVID-19. The protocol was immunoSEQ multiplex PCR, while the TCRdb copy is restricted to in-frame clones and leaves out a portion. The sample holds some 180,000 clones, 65% to 85% seen once. Source material: peripheral blood. The origin of the receptors is a man between 65 and 79 years old with active or convalescent COVID-19.

J is TRBJ1-1 and V is TRBV30; TRBD1 aligns across 11 bases. Germline assignment: CDR1 GTSNPN and CDR2 SVGIG (reference sequence). V shed 7 bases and J 4 bases; nucleotides not matched to a gene: 2. The CDR3 covers 12 residues. CDR3 coding DNA: TGTGCCTTGGACAGGGGGCTCACTGAAGCTTTCTTT. Protein sequence: CALDRGLTEAFF.

This chain connects TRBV19 to TRBJ2-7; TRBD2 matches 13 bases. This CDR3 is built from 14 residues. Per the germline V gene, CDR1 is LNHDA and CDR2 is SQIVND (reference sequence). J gave up 6 bases and V 4 bases, and 3 bases lay outside the gene matches. CDR3 residues: CASSRTSGSGEQYF. The CDR3 coding sequence is TGTGCCAGTAGTAGGACTAGCGGGAGCGGCGAGCAGTACTTC.

This chain uses TRBV4-3 with TRBJ1-5, with a possible D match to TRBD1 (6 bases). Germline lookup yields CDR1 LGHNA and CDR2 YSLEER. The CDR3 is 15 residues long. V lost 0 bases and J 7 bases, leaving 13 bases between the germline ends. CDR3 nucleotides: TGCGCCAGCAGCCAAGATCGGACAGCCAGGCAGCCCCAGCATTTT. It translates to CASSQDRTARQPQHF.

V usage is TRBV18 and J usage is TRBJ2-2; the D gene is possibly TRBD1 (6 bases). CDR1 KGHSH and CDR2 LQKENI come from the germline V gene. The CDR3 has 14 amino acids. V was trimmed by 4 bases and J by 5 bases, leaving 11 bases between them. The CDR3 region has the DNA TGTGCCAGCTCACAAATACAGGGAACCGGGGAGCTGTTTTTT. It encodes CASSQIQGTGELFF.

The chain is built from TRBV2 and TRBJ1-4, with 7 nucleotides matching TRBD1. J lost 7 bases, V lost 5 bases, and 10 bases had no gene match. Germline CDR1 SNHLY, CDR2 FYNNEI. This CDR3 region has 15 residues. CDR3 sequence reads: CASSRLLTGSEKLFF. CDR3 bases: TGTGCCAGCAGTCGGCTCTTGACAGGGAGTGAAAAACTGTTTTTT.

This clone was seen once. The genes are TRBV6-2 or TRBV6-3 and TRBJ2-5, with D possibly TRBD1 on 7 matching bases. The germline CDR1 and CDR2 sequences are MNHEY and SVGEGT. CDR3 length: 16 residues. Trimming stripped 5 bases from V and 2 bases from J, with 18 bases between. This CDR3 is CASSRLHRGGQETQYF. DNA of the CDR3: TGTGCCAGCAGTCGCCTACACAGGGGAGGACAAGAGACCCAGTACTTC.

The V and J genes are TRBV20-1 and TRBJ2-7, with 7 bases identical to TRBD2. The ends lost 3 bases at V and 3 bases at J; junction bases unmatched: 2. The germline V gene encodes CDR1 DFQATT and CDR2 SNEGSKA (reference sequence). The CDR3 totals 12 residues. CDR3 in DNA: TGCAGTGCTAGTCCTAGCGGCTACGAGCAGTACTTC. It yields the protein CSASPSGYEQYF.

This sequence joins TRBV3-1 (or the pseudogene TRBV3-2) and TRBJ1-5; 8 nucleotides line up with TRBD1. J lost 7 bases, V lost 1 base, and 3 bases had no gene match. The CDR3 covers 14 residues. Germline V gene lookup returns CDR1 LGHDT and CDR2 YNNKEL (reference sequence). CDR3: CASSQAGGWQPQHF. CDR3 nucleotides: TGTGCCAGCAGCCAAGCAGGGGGCTGGCAGCCCCAGCATTTT.

The V gene is TRBV3-1 (or the pseudogene TRBV3-2), the J gene TRBJ1-6; the match to TRBD1 covers 8 bases. This CDR3 contains 15 residues. Germline V gene data show CDR1 as LGHDT and CDR2 as YNNKEL (reference sequence). Losses at the gene ends were 1 base for V and 7 bases for J; bases not matched to a gene: 3. The CDR3 here is CASSQVTGGNSPLHF. CDR3 in DNA: TGTGCCAGCAGCCAAGTTACAGGGGGGAATTCACCCCTCCACTTT.

J is TRBJ2-1 and V is TRBV20-1; D may be TRBD2 (5 bases). Trimming removed 3 bases from V and 8 bases from J, with 17 bases in between. The CDR3 length is 14 residues. From germline, CDR1 is DFQATT and CDR2 SNEGSKA (reference sequence). The CDR3 region has the DNA TGCAGTGCTAGTAGGGCTAGCCCGGAGGATGAGCAGTTCTTC. This encodes CSASRASPEDEQFF.

The chain employs TRBV6-6 and TRBJ1-2; no definite D call. Germline loops: CDR1 MNHNY, CDR2 SVGAGI (reference sequence). CDR3 length equals 15 residues. Trimming took 2 bases from V and 1 from J, leaving 11 bases between them. The CDR3 is CASSYMETFNYGYTF. As DNA, the CDR3 is TGTGCCAGCAGTTACATGGAGACTTTTAACTATGGCTACACCTTC.

The J gene is TRBJ2-1, the V gene TRBV7-7, with TRBD1 as a possible D gene (5 bases). V lost 5 bases and J 5 bases, leaving 13 bases between the germline ends. CDR1 and CDR2 from the germline V gene are SSHAT and FNYEAQ (reference sequence). The CDR3 runs to 14 residues. CDR3 amino acids: CASSPKGRHNEQFF. CDR3 in DNA: TGTGCCAGCAGCCCCAAGGGGCGGCACAATGAGCAGTTCTTC.

V is TRBV2 and J is TRBJ2-7; 9 bases map to TRBD1. This CDR3 spans 16 amino acids. CDR1 is SNHLY, CDR2 FYNNEI, per germline. V lost 6 bases, J lost 2 bases, and 11 bases stayed unmatched. The CDR3 sequence: CASSAYGQGMAYEQYF. Here the CDR3 DNA reads TGTGCCAGCAGCGCCTACGGACAGGGGATGGCCTACGAGCAGTACTTC.

This clone was detected only a few times. This rearrangement joins TRBV6-5 to TRBJ2-1; the D gene is possibly TRBD2 (6 bases). From germline, CDR1 is MNHEY and CDR2 SVGAGI. The length of the CDR3 is 15 residues. V shed 1 base and J shed 8 bases, with 15 bases lying between them. For the CDR3, the DNA is TGTGCCAGCAGTTACTTGGACGGGAGAAAGGATGAGCAGTTCTTC. This gives the protein CASSYLDGRKDEQFF.

V is TRBV7-8 and J is TRBJ2-4, with unresolved D. The CDR3 has 17 residues. The V gene's germline CDR1 is SGHVS and CDR2 FQNEAQ. With 0 bases removed from V and 0 bases from J, the gap between germline ends came to 12 bases. CDR3 nucleotide sequence: TGTGCCAGCAGCTTAGCTGCAGGAATTATAGCCAAAAACATTCAGTACTTC. Translated: CASSLAAGIIAKNIQYF.

The gene calls are TRBV4-3 and TRBJ2-5; D perhaps matches TRBD1 (6 bases). CDR1 and CDR2 (germline): LGHNA, YSLEER. Trimming removed 5 bases from V and 1 base from J, with 11 bases in between. This CDR3 is 14 amino acids long. The DNA of the CDR3 is TGCGCCAGCAGCTATACAGGGACCCAAGAGACCCAGTACTTC. Translated, it gives CASSYTGTQETQYF.

This clone appeared a few times. This chain uses TRBV3-1 (or the pseudogene TRBV3-2) with TRBJ2-7, with D possibly matching TRBD1 (7 bases). Trimming shortened V by 0 bases and J by 1 base, and 13 bases separated the two germline ends. Per germline, CDR1 LGHDT and CDR2 YNNKEL (reference sequence). The CDR3 length is 16 residues. This CDR3 reads CASSQDAQGGSYEQYF. The CDR3 bases are TGTGCCAGCAGCCAAGATGCGCAGGGGGGATCCTACGAGCAGTACTTC.

The rearrangement joins TRBV10-3 to TRBJ1-1; 8 bases are a match to TRBD1. V shed 4 bases and J 5 bases; nucleotides not matched to a gene: 15. The CDR3 extends over 17 amino acids. The germline V gene encodes CDR1 ENHRY and CDR2 SYGVKD. CDR3 protein: CAISGGGPGQGWTEAFF. DNA for the CDR3: TGTGCCATCAGTGGGGGGGGGCCCGGACAGGGTTGGACTGAAGCTTTCTTT.